Listed below are T cell receptor beta chains from one sample, sequenced in a study of blood T cell repertoires in COVID-19. Sequenced by immunoSEQ multiplex PCR; TCRdb stores in-frame clones only, minus some. The profile shows under 100,000 clones, about nine tenths of them singletons. Sample: peripheral blood. These TCRs come from a woman in her 70s with acute or convalescent COVID-19. The CDR3 runs from the conserved cysteine through the conserved F or W. A D gene is named only where the DNA matches it firmly. Only part of the rows carry a size: once, few, many, or a class if the clone is expanded.

CDR3 DNA: TGTGCCAGCAGCTTAGATCCGCAGGGGTGGGAAAAACTGTTTTTT
CDR3 protein: CASSLDPQGWEKLFF
D gene: -
clone size: few
J gene: TRBJ1-4
V gene: TRBV11-2

CDR3 DNA: TGTGCCAGCAGCGTAGATTGGGCCTATGGCTACACCTTC
CDR3 protein: CASSVDWAYGYTF
D gene: -
clone size: -
J gene: TRBJ1-2
V gene: TRBV9

CDR3 DNA: TGTGCCAGCAGTCCCCGCATTGCCAGCGATTATGGCTACACCTTC
CDR3 protein: CASSPRIASDYGYTF
D gene: -
clone size: -
J gene: TRBJ1-2
V gene: TRBV6-5

CDR3 DNA: TGCGCCAGCAGTGATCCGGGACTCGCCGTCAGTGAGCAGTTCTTC
CDR3 protein: CASSDPGLAVSEQFF
D gene: -
clone size: once
J gene: TRBJ2-1
V gene: TRBV10-2

CDR3 DNA: TGTGCCGGAGCCGGACAGGACTATGGCTACACCTTC
CDR3 protein: CAGAGQDYGYTF
D gene: TRBD1
clone size: -
J gene: TRBJ1-2
V gene: TRBV19

CDR3 DNA: TGTGCCAGCAGCTCCCCCGACAGAAACACCATATATTTT
CDR3 protein: CASSSPDRNTIYF
D gene: -
clone size: -
J gene: TRBJ1-3
V gene: TRBV28

CDR3 DNA: TGCGCCAGCAGCCAAGTTCCCGGGGAGATCATGAACACTGAAGCTTTCTTT
CDR3 protein: CASSQVPGEIMNTEAFF
D gene: -
clone size: -
J gene: TRBJ1-1
V gene: TRBV4-1

CDR3 DNA: TGCAGCGTTGGAAGACAGGGCGGCACTGAAGCTTTCTTT
CDR3 protein: CSVGRQGGTEAFF
D gene: TRBD1
clone size: once
J gene: TRBJ1-1
V gene: TRBV29-1

CDR3 DNA: TGTGCCAGCAGCTTAGCTGGACGGCGGGGTACCGAAGCTTTCTTT
CDR3 protein: CASSLAGRRGTEAFF
D gene: -
clone size: -
J gene: TRBJ1-1
V gene: TRBV7-9

CDR3 DNA: TGTGCCACCGGGGGTGCAGGCCAAGAGACCCAGTACTTC
CDR3 protein: CATGGAGQETQYF
D gene: -
clone size: -
J gene: TRBJ2-5
V gene: TRBV25-1

CDR3 DNA: TGCGCCAGCAGCTTGGGTAGCGGGGGATACGAGCAGTACTTC
CDR3 protein: CASSLGSGGYEQYF
D gene: TRBD2
clone size: -
J gene: TRBJ2-7
V gene: TRBV5-1

CDR3 DNA: TGTGCCAGCAGCCAACGGAGGGCCGGCGGGGAGCTGTTTTTT
CDR3 protein: CASSQRRAGGELFF
D gene: -
clone size: -
J gene: TRBJ2-2
V gene: TRBV3-1/TRBV3-2

CDR3 DNA: TGTGCTAGTGCCGACGAGGCGTACTCCTACAATGAGCAGTTCTTC
CDR3 protein: CASADEAYSYNEQFF
D gene: -
clone size: -
J gene: TRBJ2-1
V gene: TRBV12-5

CDR3 DNA: TGTGCCAGTAAGGAGGGTGCATTCAATCAGCCCCAGCATTTT
CDR3 protein: CASKEGAFNQPQHF
D gene: -
clone size: -
J gene: TRBJ1-5
V gene: TRBV19

CDR3 DNA: TGTGCCAGCAGCCAATCCGTAAACTCTGGAAACACCATATATTTT
CDR3 protein: CASSQSVNSGNTIYF
D gene: -
clone size: few
J gene: TRBJ1-3
V gene: TRBV16

CDR3 DNA: TGTGCCAGCAGTGAATGGGTTGGGCAGGGCGGAGATGGCTACACCTTC
CDR3 protein: CASSEWVGQGGDGYTF
D gene: -
clone size: -
J gene: TRBJ1-2
V gene: TRBV6-1

CDR3 DNA: TGTGCCAGCAGTGGGGGACTAGCCTCCTCCTACAATGAGCAGTTCTTC
CDR3 protein: CASSGGLASSYNEQFF
D gene: TRBD2
clone size: -
J gene: TRBJ2-1
V gene: TRBV6-1

CDR3 DNA: TGTGCCAGCAGTTATGGACAGGGGGCTAGCTATGGCTACACCTTC
CDR3 protein: CASSYGQGASYGYTF
D gene: TRBD1
clone size: once
J gene: TRBJ1-2
V gene: TRBV6-5

CDR3 DNA: TGTGCCAGCAGTTTGGGACAGGGGGCTTGGTATGGCTACACCTTC
CDR3 protein: CASSLGQGAWYGYTF
D gene: TRBD1
clone size: -
J gene: TRBJ1-2
V gene: TRBV27

CDR3 DNA: TGTGCCAGCAGAGAACAGGGGTTGGGAACAGATACGCAGTATTTT
CDR3 protein: CASREQGLGTDTQYF
D gene: TRBD1
clone size: -
J gene: TRBJ2-3
V gene: TRBV2

CDR3 DNA: TGTGCCAGCAGTTTATTCCCGGGACAGCACAATCAGCCCCAGCATTTT
CDR3 protein: CASSLFPGQHNQPQHF
D gene: TRBD1
clone size: -
J gene: TRBJ1-5
V gene: TRBV27

CDR3 DNA: TGTGCCAGCAGGGAGACTAGCGGGAGCTACAATGAGCAGTTCTTC
CDR3 protein: CASRETSGSYNEQFF
D gene: TRBD2
clone size: -
J gene: TRBJ2-1
V gene: TRBV2

CDR3 DNA: TGTGCCAGCAGTGTTTACAGGGTGGGGGACGGTGGCTACACCTTC
CDR3 protein: CASSVYRVGDGGYTF
D gene: -
clone size: -
J gene: TRBJ1-2
V gene: TRBV2

CDR3 DNA: TGCGCCAGCAGCTTGACTAGCGGGGGGCCCAATGAGCAGTTCTTC
CDR3 protein: CASSLTSGGPNEQFF
D gene: TRBD2
clone size: -
J gene: TRBJ2-1
V gene: TRBV5-1

CDR3 DNA: TGTGCCAGTAGCACGCCGGGACATCGGACTGGAAACACCATATATTTT
CDR3 protein: CASSTPGHRTGNTIYF
D gene: -
clone size: -
J gene: TRBJ1-3
V gene: TRBV19